This T cell receptor (beta chain) was documented in a study of shared clonotypes between healthy human individuals. Study at large: Three CD4 naive, three CD4 memory, two CD8 naive and one CD8 memory plate were used per donor. General observations from the study: Clonotype sharing among the donors was expected to vary with sequencing depth. Rarefaction showed sorted-subset sequencing was incomplete despite large depth.

A remark on this clone: Antigen: not known.

Germline V CDR1 and CDR2: SSHAT, FNYEAQ (reference sequence). V was clipped by 5 bases and J by 4 bases; unmatched bases: 10. This CDR3 has 16 amino acids. Repertoires were generated with immunoSEQ multiplex PCR, while TCRdb's copy carries only in-frame clones and drops some. This repertoire shows 2 million to 2.5 million clones, roughly 93% found once; its top ten account for around 0.37%. The chain is built from TRBV7-7 and TRBJ2-5; 10 bases match TRBD1. Sequencing was performed on naive CD4+ T cells from PBMCs. The subset denotes: CD45RA+ positively selected. The clonotype originates from a young man in good health. Some clones in this sample may be carry-over from other donors' samples. The chain's CDR3 is CASSISGQGLGETQYF. The DNA of the CDR3 is TGTGCCAGCAGCATATCGGGACAGGGGCTCGGAGAGACCCAGTACTTC.